In its sample, the clone carrying this T cell receptor beta chain was seen a few times. This sample is part of a study of T-cell reconstitution after alpha-beta-depleted transplantation in children. The TCRbeta library incorporated unique molecular identifiers. TCRdb itself ran the PCR reads through MiXCR, one entry per CDR3 protein. Of 200,000 to 250,000 distinct CDR3 sequences detected, approximately 10% appear once; the ten largest clones hold roughly 30%. This CDR3 region has 14 residues. The V gene's germline CDR1 is SGHRS and CDR2 YFSETQ. Trimming took off 8 bases at V and 2 bases at J, with 16 bases between the two ends.

The clonotype comes from a child under two years old with acute myeloid leukemia, due to receive a stem cell transplant. Sequencing was performed on PBMCs, taken before TCRalphabeta/CD19-depleted stem cell transplant. This chain joins TRBV5-1 and TRBJ1-1; no firm D call. In DNA form, the CDR3 reads TGCGCCAGTTACACCGACCCCGGTAACACTGAAGCTTTCTTT. This gives the protein CASYTDPGNTEAFF.